This TCR beta chain was recorded in a study of blood T cell repertoires in COVID-19. The wider study: Specimens from acute and convalescent COVID-19 originated in the United States, Italy and Spain. Sample material is recorded as cDNA or gDNA derived from T cells, B-cell-depleted T cells, or PBMCs.

TCRdb keeps only in-frame clones here, not all; method: immunoSEQ multiplex PCR. The sample shows about 87,000 clones, about four fifths of them seen only once. This CDR3 contains 13 residues. Germline V CDR1 and CDR2: SGDLS, YYNGEE. Trimming cost V 0 bases and J 7 bases, with 8 bases left between them. Sequenced sample: peripheral blood. The rearrangement uses TRBV9 and TRBJ2-1, with D possibly matching TRBD2 (5 bases). The receptor's source is a woman between 70 and 85 years old with acute or convalescent COVID-19. The CDR3 reads CASSVASWNEQFF. DNA of the CDR3: TGTGCCAGCAGCGTAGCTAGCTGGAATGAGCAGTTCTTC. Using reference TRBV9 and TRBJ2-1 for the parts outside the CDR3, the full variable domain is DSGVTQTPKHLITATGQRVTLRCSPRSGDLSVYWYQQSLDQGLQFLIQYYNGEERAKGNILERFSAQQFPDLHSELNLSSLELGDSALYFCASSVASWNEQFFGPGTRLTVL.